A selection of T cell receptor beta chains follows, all from one sample in a study of blood T cell repertoires in COVID-19. Libraries were prepared by immunoSEQ multiplex PCR; TCRdb keeps only in-frame clonotypes and omits some of them. The data show about 89,000 clones, 60% to 80% seen once. The specimen sequenced was peripheral blood. Receptor source: a woman of 80 years or more with acute or convalescent COVID-19. Each CDR3 is given with its conserved first and last residue. D genes are given only for firm matches. Expanded clones get a size class; other rows say once, few or many, or leave the size out.

few | . | TRBJ2-2 | TRBV7-2 | CASSQGVTGELFF | TGTGCCAGCAGTCAAGGGGTCACCGGGGAGCTGTTTTTT
. | . | TRBJ1-3 | TRBV27 | CASKPHGTGNTIYF | TGTGCCAGTAAGCCTCATGGGACAGGAAACACCATATATTTT
few | TRBD1 | TRBJ2-7 | TRBV6-6 | CASSPGQSSYEQYF | TGTGCCAGCAGTCCGGGACAGAGCTCCTACGAGCAGTACTTC
. | . | TRBJ1-1 | TRBV6-5 | CASSYEGNTEAFF | TGTGCCAGCAGTTACGAGGGAAACACTGAAGCTTTCTTT
. | TRBD1 | TRBJ2-1 | TRBV23-1 | CASSHRDRAYSYNEQFF | TGCGCCAGCAGTCATCGCGACAGGGCCTACTCCTACAATGAGCAGTTCTTC
once | TRBD1 | TRBJ2-7 | TRBV6-5 | CASSQQGISYEQYF | TGTGCCAGCAGTCAACAGGGGATCTCCTACGAGCAGTACTTC
. | . | TRBJ1-2 | TRBV5-1 | CASSLDALGGYTF | TGCGCCAGCAGCTTGGATGCTCTAGGAGGCTACACCTTC
. | TRBD1 | TRBJ1-2 | TRBV11-2 | CASSLGGQFNYGYTF | TGTGCCAGCAGCTTAGGGGGACAGTTCAACTATGGCTACACCTTC
. | TRBD1 | TRBJ2-7 | TRBV6-2/TRBV6-3 | CASSRDRSTPHEQYF | TGTGCCAGCAGTCGGGACAGGTCGACCCCTCACGAGCAGTACTTC
. | . | TRBJ1-5 | TRBV2 | CASSDGTQGLLPYSNQPQHF | TGTGCCAGCAGTGACGGTACGCAGGGACTCCTACCATATAGCAATCAGCCCCAGCATTTT
. | TRBD1 | TRBJ1-5 | TRBV6-1 | CASSPTGVELPQHF | TGTGCCAGCAGCCCGACAGGGGTCGAATTGCCCCAGCATTTT
. | . | TRBJ2-7 | TRBV5-6 | CASSLEVGTTAYEQYF | TGTGCCAGCAGCTTGGAGGTCGGGACAACCGCCTACGAGCAGTACTTC
few | . | TRBJ1-5 | TRBV2 | CASSYGGAALLNQPQHF | TGTGCCAGCAGTTACGGGGGGGCGGCTCTTCTCAATCAGCCCCAGCATTTT
. | . | TRBJ1-6 | TRBV3-1/TRBV3-2 | CASSQSGIGGGTLHF | TGTGCCAGCAGCCAATCCGGGATTGGAGGTGGGACCCTCCACTTT
. | TRBD1 | TRBJ2-6 | TRBV7-3 | CASSSPGTGAVLTF | TGTGCCAGCAGCTCTCCCGGGACAGGGGCCGTCCTGACTTTC
. | . | TRBJ1-3 | TRBV10-2 | CASSESRGVGNTIYF | TGCGCCAGCAGTGAGTCTCGGGGGGTTGGAAACACCATATATTTT
. | . | TRBJ1-2 | TRBV30 | CAWRSAVGYGYTF | TGTGCCTGGAGGAGCGCGGTTGGCTATGGCTACACCTTC
. | . | TRBJ2-5 | TRBV6-5 | CASSLRQDPGTQYF | TGTGCCAGCAGCCTTCGACAGGACCCGGGTACCCAGTACTTC
. | TRBD1 | TRBJ1-4 | TRBV7-2 | CASSLGQKNEKLFF | TGTGCCAGCAGCTTGGGACAGAAAAATGAAAAACTGTTTTTT
. | . | TRBJ1-2 | TRBV9 | CASSVEEAFRRDGYTF | TGTGCCAGCAGCGTAGAAGAAGCTTTCCGTCGCGATGGCTACACCTTC
. | TRBD2 | TRBJ2-3 | TRBV28 | CASSLPSGGAGSTDTQYF | TGTGCCAGCAGTTTGCCTAGCGGGGGGGCAGGCAGCACAGATACGCAGTATTTT
. | . | TRBJ1-4 | TRBV7-2 | CASSPGGQGGEKLFF | TGTGCCAGCAGCCCCGGGGGGCAGGGTGGTGAAAAACTGTTTTTT
. | . | TRBJ1-3 | TRBV10-3 | CAISEDRAGNTIYF | TGTGCCATCAGTGAGGACAGAGCTGGAAACACCATATATTTT
. | . | TRBJ1-4 | TRBV4-1 | CASSQGTAGGEKLFF | TGCGCCAGCAGCCAAGGGACTGCCGGGGGGGAAAAACTGTTTTTT
. | . | TRBJ2-3 | TRBV9 | CASSAGLLLTDTQYF | TGTGCCAGCAGCGCGGGACTTCTACTCACAGATACGCAGTATTTT
. | . | TRBJ1-1 | TRBV6-5 | CASIRPGIMNTEAFF | TGTGCCAGCATTCGTCCAGGGATCATGAACACTGAAGCTTTCTTT
. | . | TRBJ1-2 | TRBV24-1 | CATLPTPQRGYGYTF | TGTGCCACCCTGCCAACGCCCCAAAGGGGCTATGGCTACACCTTC
few | TRBD1 | TRBJ1-5 | TRBV2 | CASSGTGGDQPQHF | TGTGCCAGCAGTGGGACAGGGGGCGATCAGCCCCAGCATTTT
. | TRBD1 | TRBJ2-5 | TRBV7-9 | CASSSRTGGETQYF | TGTGCCAGCAGCTCCCGGACAGGGGGAGAGACCCAGTACTTC
. | . | TRBJ1-4 | TRBV3-1/TRBV3-2 | CASTKGRGEKLFF | TGTGCCAGCACAAAAGGCAGGGGAGAAAAACTGTTTTTT
. | TRBD2 | TRBJ2-5 | TRBV28 | CASVTSGVVETQYF | TGTGCCAGCGTGACTAGCGGGGTTGTGGAGACCCAGTACTTC
. | TRBD1 | TRBJ1-1 | TRBV28 | CASSPVGDRVEAFF | TGTGCCAGTTCTCCCGTCGGGGACAGGGTTGAAGCTTTCTTT
. | . | TRBJ2-1 | TRBV7-3 | CASSLGVFWSDEQFF | TGTGCCAGCAGCTTAGGCGTCTTCTGGAGCGATGAGCAGTTCTTC
. | TRBD1 | TRBJ1-3 | TRBV5-6 | CASSPGQGANTIYF | TGTGCCAGCAGCCCTGGACAGGGGGCGAACACCATATATTTT
. | . | TRBJ1-1 | TRBV5-1 | CASSLEGEGEAFF | TGCGCCAGCAGCTTGGAGGGGGAGGGTGAAGCTTTCTTT